Below are 20 T cell receptor beta chains sequenced from a single sample in a study of blood T cell repertoires in COVID-19. Only in-frame clones appear in the TCRdb table, and some are missing; sequencing was by immunoSEQ multiplex PCR. The sample yields about 120,000 clones, over 65% seen once. What was sequenced was peripheral blood. The source of these receptors is a human donor with acute or convalescent COVID-19. The donor label of this sample is uncertain.

This clone has only one observation. The chain uses TRBV19 and TRBJ1-6; TRBD1 is a possible D gene (5 bases). CDR1 LNHDA and CDR2 SQIVND come from the germline V gene (reference sequence). Trimming removed 1 base from V and 10 bases from J, with 14 bases in between. The CDR3 loop spans 15 amino acids. CDR3 region: CASSIVASSGSPLHF. The CDR3 DNA is TGTGCCAGTAGTATAGTGGCCAGTTCAGGGTCACCCCTCCACTTT.

The chain has TRBV5-5 and TRBJ2-2, with 10 bases aligning to TRBD1. The V gene's germline CDR1 is SGHKS and CDR2 YYEKEE (reference sequence). V shed 3 bases and J 5 bases; nucleotides not matched to a gene: 4. This CDR3 is 15 amino acids long. The CDR3 DNA reads as TGTGCCAGCAGCTGGGACAGGGGTAGAACCGGGGAGCTGTTTTTT. As protein: CASSWDRGRTGELFF.

The chain joins TRBV4-1 to TRBJ2-5; TRBD2 agrees at 9 bases. Germline loops: CDR1 MGHRA, CDR2 YSYEKL. CDR3 length: 17 amino acids. With V trimmed by 1 base and J by 3 bases, 9 bases remained unmatched. This CDR3 is CASSQGYWKRGEETQYF. The CDR3 DNA is TGCGCCAGCAGCCAAGGATATTGGAAGCGGGGGGAAGAGACCCAGTACTTC.

This clone turned up a few times. CDR3 protein: CASSRGTVNTEAFF. CDR3 DNA: TGTGCCAGTAGTAGAGGGACTGTGAACACTGAAGCTTTCTTT. The chain joins TRBV19 to TRBJ1-1; TRBD1 might be the D (5 bases). The V gene's germline CDR1 is LNHDA and CDR2 SQIVND (reference sequence). CDR3 length equals 14 residues. V was trimmed by 4 bases and J by 0 bases, leaving 9 bases between them.

The chain employs TRBV6-5 and TRBJ2-7; TRBD2 matches 12 bases. The ends lost 0 bases at V and 9 bases at J; junction bases unmatched: 6. CDR1 and CDR2 from the germline V gene are MNHEY and SVGAGI. The CDR3 runs to 15 residues. CDR3 amino acids: CASSYSTSGSQGQYF. The DNA of the CDR3 is TGTGCCAGCAGTTACTCGACTAGCGGGAGCCAGGGGCAGTACTTC.

CDR3 DNA: TGCGCCAGCAGCCAACGTTTGACTAGGGGACCAAATCAGCCCCAGCATTTT. Translation: CASSQRLTRGPNQPQHF. V and J are TRBV4-1 and TRBJ1-5; D possibly corresponds to TRBD1 (5 bases). Germline V CDR1 and CDR2: MGHRA, YSYEKL. This CDR3 has 17 residues. Deletions cut 2 bases from V and 4 bases from J, with 18 bases between.

The V call is TRBV7-9, the J call TRBJ2-1, with D maybe TRBD2 (6 bases). V was cut by 8 bases and J by 2 bases, with 10 bases left in between. The length of the CDR3 is 13 residues. Germline loops: CDR1 SEHNR, CDR2 FQNEAQ (reference sequence). CDR3 residues: CASDGGTYNEQFF. Here the CDR3 DNA reads TGTGCCAGCGACGGGGGAACCTACAATGAGCAGTTCTTC.

The chain carries TRBV28 and TRBJ1-1, with 7 bases matching TRBD1. V was pared by 8 bases and J by 4 bases, with 16 bases of the junction left unmatched. The length of the CDR3 is 16 residues. CDR1 is MDHEN and CDR2 is SYDVKM in the germline V gene. The CDR3 sequence: CASVSAPGQGGTEAFF. As DNA, the CDR3 is TGTGCCAGCGTTTCCGCGCCGGGGCAGGGGGGCACTGAAGCTTTCTTT.

The table lists this clone with a few counts. J is TRBJ1-5 and V is TRBV6-5, with TRBD1 as a possible D gene (5 bases). The V gene lost 8 bases and the J gene lost 6 bases, with 14 bases spanning the gap. The CDR3 runs 13 residues. The germline gives CDR1 MNHEY, CDR2 SVGAGI. The CDR3 DNA is TGTGCCAGCTCGCGAGGGGAGGCTCAGCCCCAGCATTTT. Protein sequence: CASSRGEAQPQHF.

This chain links TRBV6-5 with TRBJ2-2; D unclear. The V and J ends lost 3 bases and 5 bases respectively, with 7 bases between them. The CDR3 is 13 residues long. Germline CDR1 MNHEY, CDR2 SVGAGI. The CDR3 region is CASSYTGTGELFF. The CDR3 region has the DNA TGTGCCAGCAGTTATACCGGGACCGGGGAGCTGTTTTTT.

The CDR3 DNA follows: TGTGCCAGCAGTGGGTATAGGGGCAGTCCTGGACAGCCCCAGCATTTT. It codes for CASSGYRGSPGQPQHF. The V call is TRBV28, the J call TRBJ1-5; D is possibly TRBD1 (5 bases). CDR1 MDHEN and CDR2 SYDVKM come from the germline V gene. Between the trimmed V and J ends, which lost 5 bases and 7 bases, there was a span of 21 bases. CDR3 length equals 16 residues.

The rearrangement uses TRBV23-1 and TRBJ2-7, with D tentatively TRBD2 (6 bases). TRBV23-1 falls under the ORF class, with uncertain function. V lost 1 base, J lost 6 bases, and 16 bases lay in between. The CDR3 sequence is 15 residues long. The CDR3 DNA reads TGCGCCAGCAGTCAATACCCGCGAGAGGGAGGCGAGCAGTACGTC. This translates into CASSQYPREGGEQYV.

This clone appeared a few times. V and J are TRBV21-1 and TRBJ2-7; the table gives TRBD2 as D, unverified against the DNA. TRBV21-1 is classified as a pseudogene. This CDR3 has 14 residues. The CDR3 bases are TGTGCCAGCAACCCTTGGGGGGGGCTTTGCGAGCAGTACGTC. Residues: CASNPWGGLCEQYV.

The chain recombines TRBV28 with TRBJ1-4; maybe TRBD1 (6 bases). The V gene's germline CDR1 is MDHEN and CDR2 SYDVKM. The CDR3 is 14 residues long. The V end was cut by 7 bases, the J end by 7 bases, with 16 bases between. The chain's CDR3 is CASTRGGTTEKLFF. The CDR3 DNA reads as TGTGCCAGCACCCGGGGGGGGACAACTGAAAAACTGTTTTTT.

This chain joins TRBV6-6 and TRBJ2-2, with D uncertain. V lost 6 bases and J lost 7, with 6 bases in between. The length of the CDR3 is 11 residues. CDR1 and CDR2 (germline): MNHNY, SVGAGI (reference sequence). The CDR3 coding sequence is TGTGCCAGCAGGCCAGACGGGGAGCTGTTTTTT. Amino acids: CASRPDGELFF.

This clone was recorded only once. The chain couples TRBV3-1 (or the pseudogene TRBV3-2) to TRBJ1-1; D may be TRBD1 (6 bases). Looked up from germline, CDR1 is LGHDT and CDR2 is YNNKEL (reference sequence). V lost 6 bases to trimming and J lost 9 bases, with 17 bases between them. The CDR3 extends over 13 amino acids. DNA of the CDR3: TGTGCCAGCAGTCTAAGGGGACGGGACAAAGCTTTCTTT. Protein product: CASSLRGRDKAFF.

DNA for the CDR3: TGCGCCAGCAGCTTGACAGGGATGAACACCGGGGAGCTGTTTTTT. This encodes CASSLTGMNTGELFF. V and J are TRBV5-1 and TRBJ2-2, with a weak D call TRBD1 (6 bases). CDR3 length: 15 residues. CDR1 and CDR2 from the germline V gene are SGHRS and YFSETQ. V gave up 1 base and J gave up 1 base, with 8 bases separating them.

This clone was observed a handful of times. V gene TRBV6-6 combines with J gene TRBJ1-5, with 7 bases matching TRBD1. This CDR3 spans 14 amino acids. Germline V gene sequence: CDR1 MNHNY, CDR2 SVGAGI (reference sequence). The V and J ends lost 4 bases and 5 bases, in that order; junction bases with no gene match: 5. CDR3 sequence reads: CASSSGQEHQPQHF. CDR3 in DNA: TGTGCCAGCAGTTCTGGACAGGAACATCAGCCCCAGCATTTT.

This rearrangement joins TRBV2 to TRBJ2-3, with 13 positions matching TRBD2. From germline, CDR1 is SNHLY and CDR2 FYNNEI. The CDR3 runs 16 residues. The V segment lost 5 bases and the J segment 5 bases; nucleotides outside the gene matches: 7. The CDR3 protein is CASSYGLAGVRDTQYF. In nucleotides, the CDR3 is TGTGCCAGCAGTTACGGACTAGCGGGGGTCAGAGATACGCAGTATTTT.

This clone has ten or more counts. The chain has TRBV4-2 and TRBJ1-3; 8 nucleotides match TRBD1. The CDR3 has 16 amino acids. V was pared by 2 bases and J by 2 bases, with 5 bases of the junction left unmatched. Germline-derived CDR1 and CDR2 are LGHNA and YNFKEQ. CDR3 DNA: TGTGCCAGCAGCCAACAACAGGGGGTCGCTGGAAACACCATATATTTT. It is translated as CASSQQQGVAGNTIYF.